This entry concerns a single T cell receptor (beta chain). This clonotype occurred a few times. Its antigen is not yet known. No much larger clone is present one base from it, and per-base qualities are unavailable. CDR1 and CDR2, per the germline V gene, are MNHNS and SASEGT. The CDR3 spans 13 residues, from the cysteine through the phenylalanine. Here the CDR3 DNA is all that survives: 39 bases in frame from base 1. Trimming removed 6 bases from V and 2 bases from J, leaving 11 bases between the germline ends. Every donor in the study was a healthy Caucasian. Miltenyi CD45RO+ enrichment and human naive T-cell isolation kits were used to isolate memory (CD45RO+) and naive T cells from PBMC. This record comes from a study of identical twins listed by TCRdb under 2016. Background on the whole study: TCR alpha and beta repertoires from monozygotic twins, unrelated adults of various ages and cord blood were deep-sequenced to test whether fetal clonotypes persist. To rule out contamination, replicate twin experiments were performed at different times with different library preparation protocols. Results the study describes overall, beyond this receptor: Out-of-frame TCR alpha sequences shared between twins showed an excess of low generation-probability sequences compared with coincidental sharing between unrelated individuals. Zero-insertion analyses could be partly confounded by invariant T cells such as MAIT and iNKT, though diverse VJ usage argued against such confounding for most clonotypes. Recombination models systematically underestimated out-of-frame TCR alpha sharing in monozygotic twins but agreed with sharing between unrelated individuals. Fewer insertions were carried by abundant cord blood beta clonotypes; a weaker similar trend was observed in young adult naive repertoires, while no such trend was observed in memory repertoires. In beta out-of-frame sequences, excess twin sharing was weaker, because having fewer shared sequences lowered the signal-to-noise ratio. Because the same donors could not be followed over many years, the conclusions relied on cross-sectional statistical analysis.

Libraries were built with 5' RACE. The listed sequencing device is Illumina HiSeq 2000. Template switching introduced a universal primer binding site; the final cDNA contained a unique molecular identifier, enabling accurate counting of TCR cDNA molecules. Specific primers in the conserved constant-segment region were used to synthesize first-strand cDNA for TCR alpha and beta chains. To control for contamination, every cDNA library was double barcoded, receiving both a SMART-Mk sample barcode and Illumina barcodes. TruSeq adapter sequences, together with Illumina sample barcodes, were added in two successive PCR steps. Sequencing of the TCR alpha and beta cDNA libraries was done on the Illumina HiSeq platform using custom primers. The source study handled its data this way. Unique molecular identifiers were extracted from raw reads with MiGEC, and CDR3 positions were determined with MiXCR. Recombination models were inferred per individual with the repgenHMM and IGoR tools using an EM algorithm. Shared clonotypes were analyzed with the tcR package in R, and sharing was normalized by the product of cloneset sizes. Out-of-frame nonproductive sequences were analyzed to study raw recombination free of thymic and clonal selection effects. Through fastp at Q25 and MiXCR, TCRdb rebuilt clones from the public reads, retaining in-frame beta chains. Each entry merges the rows of one CDR3 protein and shows their most common DNA and genes. The V and J calls here are based on TCRdb, not the publication. The sample yields roughly 260,000 distinct CDR3 sequences; around an eighth were counted once. The ten biggest clones cover 8.8% of the sample.

The sequence links TRBV6-1 to TRBJ2-7; the D gene is perhaps TRBD1, from 6 matching bases. The source material was memory (CD45RO+) T cells sorted from blood. According to the study, the label for this sample's cell subset or site signals: CD45RO+ enriched T cells. The sequence came from a young woman in good health. This receptor carries the CDR3 CASRSGTTYEQYF. The bases read TGTGCCAGCAGATCGGGGACAACCTACGAGCAGTACTTC.